Many counts were recorded for the clone carrying this T cell receptor beta chain. V lost 2 bases, J lost 8 bases, and 16 bases lay in between. Germline CDR1 SQVTM, CDR2 ANQGSEA. The CDR3 consists of 14 residues. This record comes from a study of T-cell reconstitution after alpha-beta-depleted transplantation in children. During its preparation, the TCRbeta library received unique molecular identifiers. From the PCR reads, TCRdb called clonotypes with MiXCR, one entry per CDR3 protein. The sample has fewer than 400,000 distinct CDR3 sequences; around 21% are singletons. V usage is TRBV29-1 and J usage is TRBJ2-4; no firm D call. This receptor was obtained from a human donor who donated a stem cell graft to a child with acute myeloid leukemia. The material sequenced was PBMCs from the stem cell graft donor, taken from the stem cell graft. CDR3 sequence reads: CSVELARRIDIQYF. For the CDR3, the DNA is TGCAGCGTTGAATTGGCCAGGCGTATTGACATTCAGTACTTC.